This T cell receptor (beta chain) was found in a study of blood T cells in healthy people across ages. Study at large: Template switching retrieved approximately one barcoded beta molecule for each two T cells. Study findings and constraints: Diversity was estimated from one million T cells, and these estimates were considered underestimates.

Sample-barcoded 5' priming and a J-beta primer mix drove a second PCR of roughly 6 to 12 cycles. TCRdb reprocessed the 5' RACE reads via MiXCR and lists one record per CDR3 protein. There are over 750,000 distinct CDR3 sequences in the sample; 25% occur only once, and more than 7.5% lies in the top ten. This CDR3 is 15 amino acids long. CDR1 is LGHDT and CDR2 is YNNKEL in the germline V gene (reference sequence). With respect to this clonotype: What it binds is not known. At one of its ends the junction is not consistent with the germline gene, which may arise from a read error.

These sequences were also reported in another study, on T cells of mothers and their children.

The sample was blood. The gene calls are TRBV3-1 and TRBJ1-3; D is possibly TRBD1 (5 bases). This clonotype originated in a boy aged 10-17 years in good health. In nucleotides, the CDR3 is TGTGCCAGCAGCCGATCATACAGGCTTCATGCCCCCACAACATTT. It translates to CASSRSYRLHAPTTF.